The clone carrying this T cell receptor beta chain showed up just once. Its antigen is unknown. One entry per CDR3 protein results from TCRdb running MiXCR on the RT-PCR reads. The sample records 650,000 to 700,000 distinct CDR3 sequences, approximately 14% being singletons. CDR1 and CDR2 (germline): LNHNV, YYDKDF (reference sequence). V lost 8 bases and J lost 8, with 11 bases in between. The CDR3 is made up of 11 amino acids. The sample belongs to a study of response to subunit inactivated influenza vaccine. General observations from the study: The authors put forward the suggestion that each seasonal influenza vaccination may bring in only a limited number of new T cells.

Sequenced here: PBMCs from blood, sampled roughly 12 days after vaccination. This clonotype originated in a man in his fifties or sixties who received an inactivated influenza vaccine. This rearrangement joins TRBV15 to TRBJ2-3; D perhaps matches TRBD2 (6 bases). CDR3 residues: CATGWGVTQYF. CDR3 DNA sequence: TGTGCCACCGGCTGGGGGGTTACGCAGTATTTT. Looking up the rest from reference TRBV15 and TRBJ2-3 gives the full variable domain: DAMVIQNPRYQVTQFGKPVTLSCSQTLNHNVMYWYQQKSSQAPKLLFHYYDKDFNNEADTPDNFQSRRPNTSFCFLDIRSPGLGDTAMYLCATGWGVTQYFGPGTRLTVL.